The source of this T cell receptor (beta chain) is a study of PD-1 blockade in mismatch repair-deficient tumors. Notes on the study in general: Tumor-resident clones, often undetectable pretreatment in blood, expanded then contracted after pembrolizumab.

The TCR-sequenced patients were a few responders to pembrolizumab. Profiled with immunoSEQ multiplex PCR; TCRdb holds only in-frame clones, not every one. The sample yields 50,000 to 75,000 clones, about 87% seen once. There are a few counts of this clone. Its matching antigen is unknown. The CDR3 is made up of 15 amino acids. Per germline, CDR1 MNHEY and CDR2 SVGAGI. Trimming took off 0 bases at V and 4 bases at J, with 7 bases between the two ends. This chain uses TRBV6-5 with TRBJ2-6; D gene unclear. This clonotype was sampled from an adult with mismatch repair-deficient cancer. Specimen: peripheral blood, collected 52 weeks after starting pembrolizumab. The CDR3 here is CASSYSMEGANVLTF. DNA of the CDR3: TGTGCCAGCAGTTACTCGATGGAAGGGGCCAACGTCCTGACTTTC.